Listed below are T cell receptor beta chains from one sample, sequenced in a study of blood T cell repertoires in COVID-19. The assay was immunoSEQ multiplex PCR, and TCRdb's table has in-frame clones only and misses some. This table holds roughly 110,000 clones, roughly 88% found once. The specimen sequenced was peripheral blood. The receptors were gathered from a man aged 45-60 years with active or convalescent COVID-19. The conserved cysteine and the conserved F or W are not part of the CDR3 here. D genes are given only for firm matches.

D gene | J gene | V gene | CDR3 protein
- | TRBJ2-1 | TRBV6-5 | ASSRSGQYNEQF
- | TRBJ1-2 | TRBV5-1 | ASSLDSLYGYT
- | TRBJ2-6 | TRBV19 | ASTPRTGANVLT
TRBD2 | TRBJ2-5 | TRBV11-2 | ASNLGTNPETQY
TRBD2 | TRBJ2-2 | TRBV9 | ASSVNAGGNTGELF
- | TRBJ1-3 | TRBV6-5 | ASRPGSRNTIY
- | TRBJ1-2 | TRBV29-1 | SVEEWGGNYGYT
TRBD1 | TRBJ2-6 | TRBV5-6 | ATRIGQGLTGANVLT
TRBD1 | TRBJ2-1 | TRBV11-3 | ASSRVQGASEQF
- | TRBJ1-2 | TRBV11-2 | ASSADSIYGYT
- | TRBJ1-4 | TRBV28 | ASSFGATRQLF
- | TRBJ2-1 | TRBV20-1 | SARGDREQF
TRBD1 | TRBJ1-1 | TRBV30 | AQIGTGLNTEAF
TRBD1 | TRBJ2-7 | TRBV6-4 | ASSLPGGQVLYEQY
TRBD1 | TRBJ2-7 | TRBV29-1 | SVLDRGQAYEQY
- | TRBJ1-3 | TRBV5-5 | ASSLGYGSSGNTIY
- | TRBJ2-2 | TRBV6-2/TRBV6-3 | ASSYQGHHTGELF
TRBD1 | TRBJ1-2 | TRBV28 | ASSLYLGQGGGYT
TRBD2 | TRBJ2-5 | TRBV18 | ASSLLLAGEQETQY
- | TRBJ1-1 | TRBV3-1/TRBV3-2 | ASSQSGHPLTEAF
- | TRBJ2-7 | TRBV14 | ASSPTSHEQY
TRBD1 | TRBJ1-2 | TRBV27 | ASSPLRGTGGTANYGYT
TRBD2 | TRBJ2-3 | TRBV5-4 | ASSLGAGITDTQY
- | TRBJ2-5 | TRBV11-2 | ASSLVSGETQY
TRBD1 | TRBJ2-6 | TRBV27 | ASSSNYRGTGANVLT
- | TRBJ1-1 | TRBV14 | ASSQAGFFTEAF
- | TRBJ2-2 | TRBV7-2 | ASSPRLGDVGELF
TRBD2 | TRBJ2-2 | TRBV29-1 | SVELGSGSYTGELF
TRBD1 | TRBJ2-3 | TRBV7-2 | ASSFDRGLTDTQY
TRBD1 | TRBJ1-2 | TRBV19 | ASSIRGQDVLRGYT
- | TRBJ2-7 | TRBV3-1/TRBV3-2 | ASSQDLTAYEQY
- | TRBJ1-2 | TRBV28 | ASSFPDRISLDGYT
TRBD1 | TRBJ1-4 | TRBV10-1 | ASREGAISWEKLF
TRBD2 | TRBJ2-5 | TRBV29-1 | STRTSGRTGTQY
- | TRBJ2-7 | TRBV6-5 | ASSWVGSYYYEQY
TRBD2 | TRBJ2-7 | TRBV7-8 | ASSPGLGSYEQY
- | TRBJ2-3 | TRBV11-2 | ASSFKGADTQY
- | TRBJ2-7 | TRBV10-3 | AISESSDFSYEQY
- | TRBJ1-2 | TRBV6-5 | ASSTNGEGYGYT
- | TRBJ1-2 | TRBV18 | ASSPLTEFNYGYT
- | TRBJ2-1 | TRBV7-6 | ASSARFRGSSYNEQF
TRBD1 | TRBJ2-1 | TRBV15 | ATSTLRGTDNEQF
TRBD2 | TRBJ2-3 | TRBV27 | ASSPLSGLAASTDTQY
TRBD2 | TRBJ2-1 | TRBV11-2 | ASRGTSGSYNEQF
TRBD2 | TRBJ2-1 | TRBV7-9 | ATPQREGHNEQF
- | TRBJ1-6 | TRBV7-6 | ASSLDPPGSSYNSPLH
- | TRBJ2-7 | TRBV6-4 | ASSDSIRDLAYEQY
TRBD2 | TRBJ2-5 | TRBV2 | ASSEVGGIGETQY
TRBD2 | TRBJ2-1 | TRBV27 | ASSLWGGYNEQF
- | TRBJ2-2 | TRBV24-1 | ATRGTGSGTGELF
TRBD2 | TRBJ2-1 | TRBV5-4 | ASSWYAGESQF
TRBD1 | TRBJ2-7 | TRBV5-6 | ASSAPTGSYEQY
- | TRBJ2-1 | TRBV7-2 | ASSARESSYNEQF
- | TRBJ2-1 | TRBV19 | ASSIDPAYSYNEQF
TRBD1 | TRBJ2-7 | TRBV27 | ASSFRQGIYEQY